The 20 T cell receptor beta chains reported below all come from one sample, sequenced in a study of cytomegalovirus exposure and HLA in healthy donors. PCR involved 60 Vbeta and 13 Jbeta primers. The data were produced by immunoSEQ multiplex PCR, yet TCRdb's version contains in-frame clones alone and is incomplete. The data contain about 140,000 clones, almost 85% of them seen just once; the ten biggest clones take up 1.4% to 1.5%. The specimen was PBMCs. All receptors come from a man aged 30 to 39 in good health and CMV-seropositive.

The chain links TRBV7-2 to TRBJ1-1, with D perhaps TRBD1 (5 bases). V was pared by 0 bases and J by 1 base, with 6 bases between. The CDR3 length is 14 residues. Per germline, CDR1 SGHTA and CDR2 FQGNSA. The CDR3 DNA follows: TGTGCCAGCAGCTTAGCCCAGGGGAACACTGAAGCTTTCTTT. This codes for CASSLAQGNTEAFF.

The chain combines TRBV4-1 with TRBJ1-5; 8 bases agree with TRBD1. Trimming cost V 4 bases and J 6 bases; bases outside gene matches: 11. Germline loops: CDR1 MGHRA, CDR2 YSYEKL. This CDR3 region has 16 residues. The CDR3 sequence: CASSPVGGQGGQPQHF. The CDR3 region has the DNA TGCGCCAGCAGCCCCGTGGGCGGACAGGGAGGTCAGCCCCAGCATTTT.

The chain recombines TRBV2 with TRBJ1-4; D is uncertain. The CDR3 is made up of 15 amino acids. The V gene's germline CDR1 is SNHLY and CDR2 FYNNEI. V was shortened by 7 bases and J by 0 bases, with 12 bases between the two germline ends. The CDR3 nucleotides are TGTGCCAGCATGCCCCGGGGAGCAACTAATGAAAAACTGTTTTTT. It translates to CASMPRGATNEKLFF. The complete variable domain, with remaining parts taken from reference TRBV2 and TRBJ1-4, reads EPEVTQTPSHQVTQMGQEVILRCVPISNHLYFYWYRQILGQKVEFLVSFYNNEISEKSEIFDDQFSVERPDGSNFTLKIRSTKLEDSAMYFCASMPRGATNEKLFFGSGTQLSVL.

Written as DNA, the CDR3 is TGCGCCAGCTCTTCGGGGGGGGAGCAGTACTTC. It specifies CASSSGGEQYF. The chain employs TRBV10-2 and TRBJ2-5, with TRBD2 matching 8 bases. Trimming removed 8 bases from V and 11 bases from J; junction bases left unmatched: 7. CDR1 WSHSY and CDR2 SAAADI come from the germline V gene. The CDR3 spans 11 residues.

This rearrangement joins TRBV6-1 to TRBJ1-5; D perhaps matches TRBD1 (5 bases). CDR1 MNHNS and CDR2 SASEGT come from the germline V gene. Trimming removed 11 bases from V and 5 bases from J, with 19 bases in between. The length of the CDR3 is 14 residues. The CDR3 nucleotides read TGTGCCGCCTGGGGTAGGGGAGGGCATCAGCCCCAGCATTTT. Protein product: CAAWGRGGHQPQHF.

The chain joins TRBV28 to TRBJ1-5, with D possibly being TRBD1 (5 bases). Germline V gene sequence: CDR1 MDHEN, CDR2 SYDVKM. V was clipped by 5 bases and J by 1 base, with 12 bases between them. CDR3 length: 15 amino acids. CDR3 residues: CASSLGLLSNQPQHF. The CDR3 DNA follows: TGTGCCAGCAGTCTGGGACTTCTAAGCAATCAGCCCCAGCATTTT.

V gene TRBV10-3 combines with J gene TRBJ2-7; a possible D gene is TRBD1 (6 bases). CDR1 and CDR2 (germline): ENHRY, SYGVKD. V gave up 0 bases and J gave up 4 bases, with 10 bases separating them. The CDR3 totals 14 residues. CDR3 nucleotides: TGTGCCATCAGTGAGTCAAGGACAGAGTACGAGCAGTACTTC. Encoded protein: CAISESRTEYEQYF.

The chain carries TRBV28 and TRBJ2-7; 8 nucleotides agree with TRBD1. Germline trimming cut 5 bases from V and 3 bases from J; bases unmatched to any gene: 0. The CDR3 length is 12 residues. Germline CDR1 is MDHEN and CDR2 is SYDVKM. The CDR3 DNA reads as TGTGCCAGCAGTGGACAGGGCTACGAGCAGTACTTC. Protein sequence: CASSGQGYEQYF.

The J gene is TRBJ2-7, the V gene TRBV28; 8 nucleotides line up with TRBD1. Germline CDR1 reads MDHEN; CDR2 reads SYDVKM. The CDR3 runs to 15 residues. V shed 7 bases and J 4 bases; nucleotides not matched to a gene: 12. The CDR3 region has the DNA TGTGCCAGCAATTCGCAGGGGGCCGGAGGGTACGAGCAGTACTTC. Translating gives CASNSQGAGGYEQYF.

The gene calls are TRBV7-8 and TRBJ2-7; TRBD2 is a possible D gene (5 bases). Germline CDR1 is SGHVS and CDR2 is FQNEAQ. CDR3 length: 20 residues. Trimming took off 1 base at V and 2 bases at J, with 27 bases between the two ends. CDR3 bases: TGTGCCAGCAGCTTAGTCCCCCCCCAAATCCGGAAGGGAGTGCCCTACGAGCAGTACTTC. Residues: CASSLVPPQIRKGVPYEQYF. The variable domain in full, completed from reference TRBV7-8 and TRBJ2-7, reads GAGVSQSPRYKVAKRGQDVALRCDPISGHVSLFWYQQALGQGPEFLTYFQNEAQLDKSGLPSDRFFAERPEGSVSTLKIQRTQQEDSAVYLCASSLVPPQIRKGVPYEQYFGPGTRLTVT.

This clone was seen more than once but under ten times. The J gene is TRBJ1-1, the V gene TRBV5-6; 10 bases match TRBD1. The V and J ends lost 6 bases and 10 bases, in that order; junction bases with no gene match: 6. Germline lookup yields CDR1 SGHDT and CDR2 YYEEEE. The CDR3 has 12 amino acids. The CDR3 spells CASNDRGPAAFF. The CDR3 region has the DNA TGTGCCAGCAACGACAGGGGGCCGGCAGCTTTCTTT.

The chain has TRBV2 and TRBJ1-2; possibly TRBD1 for D (6 bases). V shed 6 bases and J shed 3 bases, with 11 bases lying between them. The germline gives CDR1 SNHLY, CDR2 FYNNEI. This CDR3 has 13 amino acids. The CDR3 protein is CASSRTADYGYTF. The CDR3 DNA reads as TGTGCCAGCAGCCGGACAGCCGACTATGGCTACACCTTC.

The chain employs TRBV30 and TRBJ1-5, with 8 bases that match TRBD1. The CDR3 runs to 13 residues. Germline CDR1 is GTSNPN and CDR2 is SVGIG (reference sequence). The CDR3 nucleotides read TGTGCATTCTCGGGACAGGGCAATCAGCCCCAGCATTTT. Amino acids: CAFSGQGNQPQHF.

The chain recombines TRBV28 with TRBJ1-2; tentative D call: TRBD1 (6 bases). The CDR3 spans 14 residues. Per germline, CDR1 MDHEN and CDR2 SYDVKM. Trimming removed 5 bases from V and 2 bases from J, with 12 bases in between. This chain's CDR3 is CASSLPQGNYGYTF. The CDR3 coding sequence is TGTGCCAGCAGTCTACCCCAGGGGAACTATGGCTACACCTTC.

The J gene is TRBJ2-5, the V gene TRBV7-2; TRBD1 agrees at 7 bases. TRBJ2-7 matches the DNA end more closely, so the J call is doubtful. The CDR3 covers 13 residues. CDR1 and CDR2 (germline): SGHTA, FQGNSA. The CDR3 region is CASSLEGADEQYF. CDR3 DNA sequence: TGTGCCAGCAGCTTAGAGGGGGCCGACGAGCAGTACTTC.

The genes are TRBV18 and TRBJ2-2, with 7 nucleotides matching TRBD1. The CDR3 is 16 amino acids. J gave up 5 bases and V 1 base, and 7 bases lay outside the gene matches. Looked up from germline, CDR1 is KGHSH and CDR2 is LQKENI. CDR3 sequence reads: CASSPQGAFSTGELFF. CDR3 nucleotides: TGTGCCAGCTCACCACAGGGGGCCTTCTCAACCGGGGAGCTGTTTTTT.

This chain uses TRBV9 with TRBJ2-5; a possible D gene is TRBD2 (6 bases). The germline CDR1 and CDR2 sequences are SGDLS and YYNGEE. The CDR3 is 17 amino acids. V lost 4 bases to trimming and J lost 5 bases, with 24 bases between them. CDR3 nucleotides: TGTGCCAGCAGCCCAACGGTTTCGCGGGGAATGTGGGAGACCCAGTACTTC. Its translation: CASSPTVSRGMWETQYF.

This chain links TRBV28 with TRBJ1-1; 9 bases align to TRBD1. V shed 9 bases and J 4 bases; nucleotides not matched to a gene: 6. The CDR3 spans 13 residues. Germline V gene lookup returns CDR1 MDHEN and CDR2 SYDVKM. CDR3 DNA: TGTGCCAGTCATCTACAGGGGGCCACTGAAGCTTTCTTT. It specifies CASHLQGATEAFF.

This clone was counted a single time. The chain employs TRBV6-6 and TRBJ2-1; 8 bases agree with TRBD2. The CDR3 has 13 amino acids. CDR1 MNHNY and CDR2 SVGAGI come from the germline V gene (reference sequence). The trim removed 6 bases at V and 4 bases at J, leaving 2 bases unmatched. This CDR3 reads CASRGTSYNEQFF. CDR3 in DNA: TGTGCCAGCAGGGGGACTAGTTACAATGAGCAGTTCTTC.

The rearrangement uses TRBV2 and TRBJ1-5; 9 bases align to TRBD1. The trim removed 5 bases at V and 5 bases at J, leaving 10 bases unmatched. The CDR3 runs to 16 residues. Germline V gene sequence: CDR1 SNHLY, CDR2 FYNNEI. As DNA, the CDR3 is TGTGCCAGCAGTTTCGGGACAGGGAGAGATGATCAGCCCCAGCATTTT. Translating it yields CASSFGTGRDDQPQHF.